These T cell receptor beta chains were read from a single sample in a study of cytomegalovirus exposure and HLA in healthy donors. Assay used: immunoSEQ multiplex PCR; TCRdb lists only in-frame clones, some missing. The data show about 180,000 clones, around 70% seen once. The sample was PBMCs. The receptors here all came from a male donor in good health and CMV-seronegative. The CDR3 runs from the conserved cysteine through the conserved F or W. The order of the fields is clone size, V gene, J gene, D gene, CDR3 protein, CDR3 DNA. D genes are given only for firm matches. Clone size, where shown, is once, few, many, or a class for clones that have expanded.

once	TRBV6-1	TRBJ1-5	TRBD1	CASSEGGQGRSISNQPQHF	TGTGCCAGCAGTGAGGGGGGACAGGGGCGATCTATAAGCAATCAGCCCCAGCATTTT
.	TRBV6-6	TRBJ2-1	TRBD1	CASSVGQGSYNEQFF	TGTGCCAGCAGCGTTGGACAGGGTTCCTACAATGAGCAGTTCTTC
.	TRBV2	TRBJ1-2	.	CASTLQAPYGYTF	TGTGCCAGCACACTACAGGCACCCTATGGCTACACCTTC
.	TRBV28	TRBJ2-3	TRBD2	CASSPLGGTDTQYF	TGTGCCAGCAGTCCACTCGGGGGGACAGATACGCAGTATTTT
few	TRBV7-6	TRBJ2-7	TRBD2	CASSPRLAGSYEQYF	TGTGCCAGCAGCCCACGACTAGCGGGTTCCTACGAGCAGTACTTC
.	TRBV28	TRBJ2-7	TRBD1	CASSPPTGTGADEQYF	TGTGCCAGCAGTCCTCCCACCGGGACAGGGGCGGACGAGCAGTACTTC
once	TRBV28	TRBJ2-3	TRBD2	CASIASGRIPDTQYF	TGTGCCAGCATCGCTAGCGGGAGGATCCCAGATACGCAGTATTTT
.	TRBV5-1	TRBJ1-1	.	CASSGGQNTEAFF	TGCGCCAGCAGCGGCGGACAGAACACTGAAGCTTTCTTT
.	TRBV28	TRBJ2-3	.	CASSLYRASTDTQYF	TGTGCCAGCAGTTTATACAGGGCTAGCACAGATACGCAGTATTTT
.	TRBV28	TRBJ1-5	.	CASSFDGQGNQPQHF	TGTGCCAGCAGTTTCGATGGGCAAGGCAATCAGCCCCAGCATTTT
few	TRBV7-9	TRBJ1-3	.	CASSLDGRRNTIYF	TGTGCCAGCAGCTTAGATGGCAGGAGAAACACCATATATTTT
.	TRBV7-2	TRBJ2-7	TRBD1	CASSSFGQGYEQYF	TGTGCCAGCAGCTCCTTCGGACAGGGCTACGAGCAGTACTTC
.	TRBV30	TRBJ1-1	.	CAWSVAGEAFF	TGTGCCTGGAGTGTTGCGGGGGAAGCTTTCTTT
once	TRBV6-1	TRBJ1-3	.	CASITGGGNTIYF	TGTGCCAGCATAACAGGAGGGGGAAACACCATATATTTT
.	TRBV27	TRBJ2-7	.	CASSSDSFLYEQYF	TGTGCCAGCAGTTCCGACTCGTTTTTGTACGAGCAGTACTTC
.	TRBV4-1	TRBJ2-1	TRBD1	CASSQGQGVNNEQFF	TGCGCCAGCAGCCAAGGGCAGGGGGTTAACAATGAGCAGTTCTTC
.	TRBV5-1	TRBJ2-7	TRBD1	CASSPGDRASYEQYF	TGCGCCAGCAGCCCGGGGGACAGGGCTTCCTACGAGCAGTACTTC
.	TRBV9	TRBJ2-5	.	CASSVFSGVETQYF	TGTGCCAGCAGCGTCTTTTCCGGGGTAGAGACCCAGTACTTC
once	TRBV27	TRBJ1-2	.	CASSIRYGYTF	TGTGCCAGCAGTATCCGCTATGGCTACACCTTC
.	TRBV7-3	TRBJ2-1	TRBD2	CASSPRAGGYSAQFF	TGTGCCAGCAGCCCCCGGGCGGGGGGATACAGTGCGCAGTTCTTC
few	TRBV5-1	TRBJ2-1	.	CASSPGNEQFF	TGCGCCAGCAGTCCGGGTAATGAGCAGTTCTTC
few	TRBV7-3	TRBJ2-1	TRBD2	CASSSTGLAASSYNEQFF	TGTGCCAGCAGCTCGACGGGACTAGCGGCTAGCTCCTACAATGAGCAGTTCTTC
.	TRBV28	TRBJ1-5	.	CASSFQMYSNQPQHF	TGTGCCAGCAGTTTCCAGATGTATAGCAATCAGCCCCAGCATTTT
.	TRBV6-6	TRBJ2-2	TRBD2	CASSPSGHTGELFF	TGTGCCAGCTCCCCTAGCGGGCACACCGGGGAGCTGTTTTTT
.	TRBV28	TRBJ1-1	.	CASEHSEAFF	TGTGCCAGCGAGCACAGTGAAGCTTTCTTT
.	TRBV11-1	TRBJ2-2	TRBD2	CASTLTSGRGAGELFF	TGTGCCAGCACCCTCACTAGCGGTCGGGGCGCCGGGGAGCTGTTTTTT
once	TRBV19	TRBJ2-3	.	CASTHSSTDTQYF	TGTGCCAGTACTCACTCTAGCACAGATACGCAGTATTTT
.	TRBV5-4	TRBJ1-5	.	CASSLSGDNQPQHF	TGTGCCAGCAGCTTGTCAGGGGACAATCAGCCCCAGCATTTT
few	TRBV10-3	TRBJ1-1	.	CAIRDGKTNTEAFF	TGTGCCATCAGAGACGGGAAAACGAACACTGAAGCTTTCTTT
.	TRBV30	TRBJ2-3	.	CAWAPLTDTQYF	TGTGCCTGGGCACCACTCACAGATACGCAGTATTTT
.	TRBV6-5	TRBJ1-2	.	CASSYPGRGRDGYTF	TGTGCCAGCAGTTACCCCGGGAGGGGACGGGATGGCTACACCTTC
.	TRBV9	TRBJ2-1	TRBD2	CASSVSRGGHNEQFF	TGTGCCAGCAGCGTTTCGCGGGGGGGCCACAATGAGCAGTTCTTC
.	TRBV6-6	TRBJ2-7	TRBD2	CASRVSGESSYEQYF	TGTGCCAGCAGAGTTAGCGGGGAATCCTCCTACGAGCAGTACTTC
.	TRBV28	TRBJ1-1	.	CASSWRLMNTEAFF	TGTGCCAGCAGTTGGAGACTGATGAACACTGAAGCTTTCTTT
.	TRBV7-9	TRBJ1-2	.	CASSSTETSGYTF	TGTGCCAGCAGCTCGACAGAAACTAGCGGCTACACCTTC
.	TRBV9	TRBJ2-2	.	CASSSGGELFF	TGTGCCAGCAGCTCGGGGGGGGAGCTGTTTTTT
.	TRBV7-2	TRBJ1-1	.	CASRSFTEAFF	TGTGCCAGCCGGTCGTTCACTGAAGCTTTCTTT
.	TRBV2	TRBJ2-7	TRBD2	CASSEHGTSGSYEQYF	TGTGCCAGCAGTGAACATGGTACTAGCGGGAGTTACGAGCAGTACTTC
once	TRBV9	TRBJ1-5	.	CASSVTGINQPQHF	TGTGCCAGCAGCGTGACAGGAATCAATCAGCCCCAGCATTTT
.	TRBV2	TRBJ1-2	.	CASRFRQLPRGYTF	TGTGCCAGCAGGTTTAGACAGTTACCTCGGGGCTACACCTTC
.	TRBV2	TRBJ2-3	TRBD2	CASSGGGTTDTQYF	TGTGCCAGCAGCGGCGGGGGGACCACAGATACGCAGTATTTT
.	TRBV28	TRBJ1-5	.	CASSLYLQGNQPQHF	TGTGCCAGCAGTTTATATCTGCAGGGTAATCAGCCCCAGCATTTT
few	TRBV7-2	TRBJ1-5	.	CASSLERAGPNQPQHF	TGTGCCAGCAGCTTAGAGAGGGCAGGCCCAAATCAGCCCCAGCATTTT
few	TRBV28	TRBJ2-2	TRBD2	CAVRTSGDGELFF	TGTGCCGTTCGGACTAGCGGCGACGGGGAGCTGTTTTTT
once	TRBV25-1	TRBJ2-7	.	CASSEFDEQYF	TGTGCCAGCAGTGAATTCGACGAGCAGTACTTC
.	TRBV6-1	TRBJ1-5	TRBD1	CASTQGVSQPQHF	TGTGCCAGCACACAGGGGGTTAGTCAGCCCCAGCATTTT
once	TRBV7-9	TRBJ1-6	TRBD1	CASSPGTAYNSPLHF	TGTGCCAGCAGCCCCGGGACAGCATATAATTCACCCCTCCACTTT
.	TRBV6-5	TRBJ2-7	.	CASSYSVARGGYEQYF	TGTGCCAGCAGTTACTCGGTGGCCAGGGGAGGGTACGAGCAGTACTTC